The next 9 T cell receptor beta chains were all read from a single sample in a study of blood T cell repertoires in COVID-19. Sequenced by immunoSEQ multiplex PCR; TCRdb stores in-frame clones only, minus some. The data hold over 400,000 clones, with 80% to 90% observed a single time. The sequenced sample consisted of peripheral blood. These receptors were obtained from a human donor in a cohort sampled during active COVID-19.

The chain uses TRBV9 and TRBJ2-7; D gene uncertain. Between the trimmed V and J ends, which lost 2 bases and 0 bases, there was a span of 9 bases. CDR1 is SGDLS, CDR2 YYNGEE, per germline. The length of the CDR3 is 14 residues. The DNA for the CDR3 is TGTGCCAGCAGCGTTCTACAGAGCTCCTACGAGCAGTACTTC. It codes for CASSVLQSSYEQYF.

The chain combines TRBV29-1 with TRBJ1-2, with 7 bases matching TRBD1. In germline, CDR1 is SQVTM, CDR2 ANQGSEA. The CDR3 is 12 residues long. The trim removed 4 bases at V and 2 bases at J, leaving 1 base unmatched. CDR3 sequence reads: CSVGGQNYGYTF. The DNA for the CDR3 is TGCAGCGTTGGGGGACAGAACTATGGCTACACCTTC.

CDR3 nucleotide sequence: TGTGCCAGCAGTTTATCGGGCAGGGTACCGAACACTGAAGCTTTCTTT. Protein: CASSLSGRVPNTEAFF. J is TRBJ1-1 and V is TRBV27; TRBD1 might be the D (5 bases). The V gene lost 0 bases and the J gene lost 1 base, with 12 bases spanning the gap. This CDR3 has 16 amino acids. Per the germline V gene, CDR1 is MNHEY and CDR2 is SMNVEV (reference sequence).

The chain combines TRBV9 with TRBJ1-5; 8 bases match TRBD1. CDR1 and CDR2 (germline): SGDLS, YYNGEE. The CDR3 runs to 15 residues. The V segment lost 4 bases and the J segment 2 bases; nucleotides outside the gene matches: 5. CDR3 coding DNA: TGTGCCAGCAGCCCAGGGGGCTCGGGCAATCAGCCCCAGCATTTT. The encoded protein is CASSPGGSGNQPQHF.

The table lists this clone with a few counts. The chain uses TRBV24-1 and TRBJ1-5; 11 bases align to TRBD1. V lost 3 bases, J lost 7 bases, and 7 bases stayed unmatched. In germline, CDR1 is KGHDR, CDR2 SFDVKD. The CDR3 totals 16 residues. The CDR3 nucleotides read TGTGCCACCAGTGATGGGGGACAGGGGGGGTTGCAGCCCCAGCATTTT. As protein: CATSDGGQGGLQPQHF.

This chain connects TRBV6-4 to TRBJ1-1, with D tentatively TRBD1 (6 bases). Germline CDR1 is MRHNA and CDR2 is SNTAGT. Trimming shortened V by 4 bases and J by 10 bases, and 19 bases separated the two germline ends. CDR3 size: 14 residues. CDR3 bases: TGTGCCAGCAGTGTACAGGGAACAAGTGGGCCAGCTTTCTTT. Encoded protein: CASSVQGTSGPAFF.

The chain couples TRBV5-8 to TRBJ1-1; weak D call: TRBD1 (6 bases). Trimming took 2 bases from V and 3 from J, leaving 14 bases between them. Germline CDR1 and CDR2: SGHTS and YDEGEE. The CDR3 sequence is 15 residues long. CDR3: CASSLSKGGDTEAFF. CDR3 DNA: TGTGCCAGCAGCTTATCCAAAGGGGGAGACACTGAAGCTTTCTTT.

The CDR3 protein is CASSVTGTNTEAFF. The CDR3 bases are TGTGCCAGCAGTGTAACAGGGACAAACACTGAAGCTTTCTTT. This chain uses TRBV6-4 with TRBJ1-1; weak D call: TRBD1 (6 bases). The CDR3 has 14 amino acids. CDR1 MRHNA and CDR2 SNTAGT come from the germline V gene. V lost 4 bases and J lost 2, with 11 bases in between.

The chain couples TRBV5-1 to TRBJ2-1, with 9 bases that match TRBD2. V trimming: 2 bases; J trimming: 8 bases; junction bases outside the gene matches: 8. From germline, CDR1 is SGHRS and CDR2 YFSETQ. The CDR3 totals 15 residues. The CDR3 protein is CASSFVAGATYEQFF. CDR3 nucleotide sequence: TGCGCCAGCAGCTTTGTAGCGGGAGCGACGTATGAGCAGTTCTTC.